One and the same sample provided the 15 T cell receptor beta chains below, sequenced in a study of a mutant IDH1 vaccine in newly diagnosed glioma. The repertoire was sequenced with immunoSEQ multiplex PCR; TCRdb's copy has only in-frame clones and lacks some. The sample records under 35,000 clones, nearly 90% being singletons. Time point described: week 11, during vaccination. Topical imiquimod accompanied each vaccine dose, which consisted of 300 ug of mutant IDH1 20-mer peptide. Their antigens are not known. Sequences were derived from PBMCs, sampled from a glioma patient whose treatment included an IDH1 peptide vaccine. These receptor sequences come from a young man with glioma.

The CDR3 DNA sequence: TGTGCCAGCAGTTCCGGGGCTTCCGAGAACTATGGCTACACCTTC. Its translation: CASSSGASENYGYTF. The chain combines TRBV6-1 with TRBJ1-2; D possibly corresponds to TRBD1 (5 bases). V shed 5 bases and J shed 2 bases, with 15 bases lying between them. The CDR3 sequence is 15 residues long. Germline CDR1 and CDR2: MNHNS and SASEGT.

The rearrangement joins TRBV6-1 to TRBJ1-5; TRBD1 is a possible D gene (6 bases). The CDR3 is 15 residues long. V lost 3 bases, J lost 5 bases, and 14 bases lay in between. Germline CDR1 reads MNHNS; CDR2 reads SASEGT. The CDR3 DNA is TGTGCCAGCAGTGACTTTGGGGGGGCCGATCAGCCCCAGCATTTT. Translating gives CASSDFGGADQPQHF.

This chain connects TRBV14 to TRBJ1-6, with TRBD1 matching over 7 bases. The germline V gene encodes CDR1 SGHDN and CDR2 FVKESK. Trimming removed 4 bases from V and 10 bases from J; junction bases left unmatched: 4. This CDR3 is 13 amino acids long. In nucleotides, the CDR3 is TGTGCCAGCAGCCGACAGGGCCCCTCACCCCTCCACTTT. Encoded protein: CASSRQGPSPLHF.

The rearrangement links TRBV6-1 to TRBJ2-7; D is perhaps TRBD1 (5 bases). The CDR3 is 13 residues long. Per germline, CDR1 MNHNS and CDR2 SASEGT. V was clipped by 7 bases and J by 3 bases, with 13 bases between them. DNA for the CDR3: TGTGCCAGCAAGGACACAGACCACTACGAGCAGTACTTC. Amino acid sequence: CASKDTDHYEQYF.

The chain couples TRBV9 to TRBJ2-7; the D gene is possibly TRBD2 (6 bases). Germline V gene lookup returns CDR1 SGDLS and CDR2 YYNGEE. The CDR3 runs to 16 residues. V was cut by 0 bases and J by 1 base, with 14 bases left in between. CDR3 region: CASSVDAGSGSYEQYF. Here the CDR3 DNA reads TGTGCCAGCAGCGTAGATGCGGGATCGGGATCCTACGAGCAGTACTTC.

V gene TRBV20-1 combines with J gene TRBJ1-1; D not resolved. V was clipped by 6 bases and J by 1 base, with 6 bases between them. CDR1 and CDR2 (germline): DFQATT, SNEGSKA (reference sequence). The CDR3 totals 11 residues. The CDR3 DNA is TGCAGTGCCTGGGCGAACACTGAAGCTTTCTTT. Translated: CSAWANTEAFF.

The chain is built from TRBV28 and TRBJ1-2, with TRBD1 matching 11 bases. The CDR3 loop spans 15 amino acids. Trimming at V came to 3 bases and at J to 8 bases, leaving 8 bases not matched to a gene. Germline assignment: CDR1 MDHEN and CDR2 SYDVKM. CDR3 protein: CASSFRGTGGLGYTF. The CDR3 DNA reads TGTGCCAGCAGTTTTCGAGGGACAGGGGGATTGGGCTACACCTTC.

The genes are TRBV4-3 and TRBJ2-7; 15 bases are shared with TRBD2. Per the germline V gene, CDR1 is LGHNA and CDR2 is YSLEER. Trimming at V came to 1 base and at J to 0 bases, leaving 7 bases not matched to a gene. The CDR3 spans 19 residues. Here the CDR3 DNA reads TGCGCCAGCAGCCAAGCCCAGGGGACTAGCGGGGGGTTCTCCTACGAGCAGTACTTC. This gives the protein CASSQAQGTSGGFSYEQYF.

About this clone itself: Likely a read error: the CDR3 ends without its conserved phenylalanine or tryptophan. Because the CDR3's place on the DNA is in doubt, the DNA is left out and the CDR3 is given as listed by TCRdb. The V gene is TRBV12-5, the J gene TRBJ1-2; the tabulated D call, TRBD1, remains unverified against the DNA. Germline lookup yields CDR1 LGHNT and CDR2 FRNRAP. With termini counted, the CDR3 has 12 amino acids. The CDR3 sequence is CASGLFRDKRPS.

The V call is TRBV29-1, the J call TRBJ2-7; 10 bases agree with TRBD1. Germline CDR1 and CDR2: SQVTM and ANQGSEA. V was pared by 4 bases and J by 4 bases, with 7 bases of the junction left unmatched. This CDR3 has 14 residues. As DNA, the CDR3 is TGCAGCGTTGGTCCGACAGGGGGCGGTTACGAGCAGTACTTC. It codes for CSVGPTGGGYEQYF.

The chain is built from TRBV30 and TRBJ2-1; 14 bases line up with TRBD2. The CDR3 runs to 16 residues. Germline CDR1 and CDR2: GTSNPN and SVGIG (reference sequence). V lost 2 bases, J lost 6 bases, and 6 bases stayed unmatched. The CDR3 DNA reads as TGTGCCTGGAGTTGGACTAGCGGGAGGAGAGTCAATGAGCAGTTCTTC. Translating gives CAWSWTSGRRVNEQFF.

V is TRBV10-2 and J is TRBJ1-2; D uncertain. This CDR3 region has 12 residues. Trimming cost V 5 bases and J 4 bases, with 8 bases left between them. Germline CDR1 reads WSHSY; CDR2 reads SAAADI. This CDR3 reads CASSLSGYGYTF. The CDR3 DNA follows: TGCGCCAGCAGTTTAAGTGGCTATGGCTACACCTTC.

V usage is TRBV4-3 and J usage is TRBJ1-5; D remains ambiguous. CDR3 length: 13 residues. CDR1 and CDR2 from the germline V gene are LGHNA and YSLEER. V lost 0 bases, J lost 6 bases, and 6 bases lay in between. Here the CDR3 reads CASSQDRGQPQHF. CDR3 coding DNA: TGCGCCAGCAGCCAAGATCGAGGTCAGCCCCAGCATTTT.

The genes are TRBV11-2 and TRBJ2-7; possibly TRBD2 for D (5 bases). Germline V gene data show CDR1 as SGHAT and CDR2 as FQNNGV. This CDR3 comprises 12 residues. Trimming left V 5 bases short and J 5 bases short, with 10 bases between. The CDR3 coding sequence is TGTGCCAGCAGCCCCTACGGGAACGAGCAGTACTTC. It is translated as CASSPYGNEQYF. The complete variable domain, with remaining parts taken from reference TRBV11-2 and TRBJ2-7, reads EAGVAQSPRYKIIEKRQSVAFWCNPISGHATLYWYQQILGQGPKLLIQFQNNGVVDDSQLPKDRFSAERLKGVDSTLKIQPAKLEDSAVYLCASSPYGNEQYFGPGTRLTVT.

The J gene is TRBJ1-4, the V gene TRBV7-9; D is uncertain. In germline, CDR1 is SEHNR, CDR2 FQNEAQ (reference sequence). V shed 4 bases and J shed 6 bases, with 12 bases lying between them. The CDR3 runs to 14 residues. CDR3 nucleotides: TGTGCCAGCAGCTCCAGGCCTCTCCATGAAAAACTGTTTTTT. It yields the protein CASSSRPLHEKLFF.